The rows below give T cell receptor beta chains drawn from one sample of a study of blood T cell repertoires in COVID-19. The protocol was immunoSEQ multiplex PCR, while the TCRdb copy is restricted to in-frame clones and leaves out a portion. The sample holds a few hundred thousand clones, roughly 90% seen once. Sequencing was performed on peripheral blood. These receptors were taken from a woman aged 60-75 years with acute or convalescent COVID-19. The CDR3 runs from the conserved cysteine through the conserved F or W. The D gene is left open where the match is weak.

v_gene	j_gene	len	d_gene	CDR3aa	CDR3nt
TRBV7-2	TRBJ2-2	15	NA	CASSLPRVGTGELFF	TGTGCCAGCAGCTTACCCAGGGTTGGCACCGGGGAGCTGTTTTTT
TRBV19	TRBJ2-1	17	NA	CASSIGGIPSSYNEQFF	TGTGCCAGTAGTATTGGGGGGATCCCCAGCTCCTACAATGAGCAGTTCTTC
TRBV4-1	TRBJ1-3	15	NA	CASSQDPSLRNTIYF	TGCGCCAGCAGCCAAGATCCGTCCCTTAGAAACACCATATATTTT
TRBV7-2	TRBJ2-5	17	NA	CASSSESGFPYWETQYF	TGTGCCAGCAGCTCGGAATCGGGGTTCCCGTATTGGGAGACCCAGTACTTC
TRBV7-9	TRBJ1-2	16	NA	CASSSSEADGNYGYTF	TGTGCCAGCAGCTCTAGTGAGGCCGACGGCAACTATGGCTACACCTTC
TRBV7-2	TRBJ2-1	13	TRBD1	CASRDRIYNEQFF	TGTGCCAGCCGGGACAGGATTTACAATGAGCAGTTCTTC
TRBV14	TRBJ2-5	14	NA	CASSLRDFQETQYF	TGTGCCAGCAGCCTCCGGGATTTCCAAGAGACCCAGTACTTC
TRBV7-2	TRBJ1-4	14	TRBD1	CASSPRQGGEKLFF	TGTGCCAGCAGCCCACGACAGGGGGGAGAAAAACTGTTTTTT
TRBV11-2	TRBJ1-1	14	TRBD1	CASSLDGQGAGAFF	TGTGCCAGCAGCTTAGATGGACAGGGGGCAGGAGCTTTCTTT
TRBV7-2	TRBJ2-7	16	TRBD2	CASSPSGGRSSYEQYF	TGTGCCAGCAGCCCTTCGGGGGGGCGAAGCTCCTACGAGCAGTACTTC
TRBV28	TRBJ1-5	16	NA	CASSLVSGATNQPQHF	TGTGCCAGCAGCCTCGTGAGCGGAGCCACCAATCAGCCCCAGCATTTT
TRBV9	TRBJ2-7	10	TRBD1	CAHRGREQYF	TGTGCCCACAGGGGGCGGGAGCAGTACTTC